This T cell receptor beta chain originates from a study of blood T cell repertoires in COVID-19. Across the study: Italy, Spain and the United States were the sources of the convalescent and acute COVID-19 samples. PBMCs, B-cell-depleted T cells, or T cells were the source of the cDNA or gDNA that made up the material.

V shed 2 bases and J 6 bases; nucleotides not matched to a gene: 7. CDR1 and CDR2 from the germline V gene are MDHEN and SYDVKM. This CDR3 is 15 amino acids long. In the original processing: Amplification of reference gene primers was used by the study to estimate nucleated cell counts. Clones were sequenced by immunoSEQ multiplex PCR, and TCRdb holds only the in-frame ones, with some missing. D and trimming were read from the DNA, whereas the V and J calls and clone size are those reported in that table. The repertoire includes roughly 190,000 clones, more than 75% of them detected once, and about 4.4% sits in the top ten.

V and J are TRBV28 and TRBJ2-3; 8 bases fit TRBD2. Material for sequencing was peripheral blood. The clonotype originates from a human donor in a cohort sampled during active COVID-19. The DNA for the CDR3 is TGTGCCAGCAGTTTACGGCGGGGGGCCAAGGATACGCAGTATTTT. Its protein is CASSLRRGAKDTQYF.